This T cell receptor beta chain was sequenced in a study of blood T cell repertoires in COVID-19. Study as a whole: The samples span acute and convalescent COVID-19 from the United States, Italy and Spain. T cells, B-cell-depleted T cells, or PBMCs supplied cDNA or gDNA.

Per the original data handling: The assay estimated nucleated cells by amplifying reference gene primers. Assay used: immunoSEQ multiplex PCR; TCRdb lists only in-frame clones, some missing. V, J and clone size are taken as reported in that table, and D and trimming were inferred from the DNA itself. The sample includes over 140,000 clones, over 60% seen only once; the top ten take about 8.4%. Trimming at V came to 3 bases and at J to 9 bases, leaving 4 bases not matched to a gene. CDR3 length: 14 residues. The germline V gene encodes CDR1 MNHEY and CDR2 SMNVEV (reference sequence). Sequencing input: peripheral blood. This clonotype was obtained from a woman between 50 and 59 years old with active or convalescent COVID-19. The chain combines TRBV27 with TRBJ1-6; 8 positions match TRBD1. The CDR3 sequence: CASSLDRAGSPLHF. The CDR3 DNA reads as TGTGCCAGCAGTTTGGACAGGGCTGGTTCACCCCTCCACTTT.